The present entry profiles one TCR beta chain with its context. The antigen remains undetermined. Deep-level running was used for the assay. Profiling relied on immunoSEQ multiplex PCR, and the TCRdb table lists in-frame clones only, not all of them. The sample comprises some 1,600,000 clones, 95% to 99% of which are singletons, and around 0.45% rests with the top ten. These data are taken from a study of shared clonotypes between healthy human individuals. Study summary: CD4 naive cells filled three plates per donor, CD4 memory three, CD8 naive two and CD8 memory one. Study outcomes and limitations: Generation probabilities were higher for clonotypes shared across all four sorted-subset donors than for unshared ones. The study generally estimated greater richness for naive than memory subsets.

This CDR3 is 14 amino acids long. CDR1 and CDR2 from the germline V gene are SGHNT and YYREEE (reference sequence). V gave up 5 bases and J gave up 4 bases; unmatched junction bases: 3. This chain uses TRBV5-4 with TRBJ2-1; 10 bases are a match to TRBD1. The origin of this receptor is a man aged 25 to 40 in good health. The sample comprised naive CD4+ T cells sorted from blood. The subset here: CD45RA+ positively selected. DNA for the CDR3: TGTGCCAGCAGACGGACAGGGGGTTACAATGAGCAGTTCTTC. Residues: CASRRTGGYNEQFF.